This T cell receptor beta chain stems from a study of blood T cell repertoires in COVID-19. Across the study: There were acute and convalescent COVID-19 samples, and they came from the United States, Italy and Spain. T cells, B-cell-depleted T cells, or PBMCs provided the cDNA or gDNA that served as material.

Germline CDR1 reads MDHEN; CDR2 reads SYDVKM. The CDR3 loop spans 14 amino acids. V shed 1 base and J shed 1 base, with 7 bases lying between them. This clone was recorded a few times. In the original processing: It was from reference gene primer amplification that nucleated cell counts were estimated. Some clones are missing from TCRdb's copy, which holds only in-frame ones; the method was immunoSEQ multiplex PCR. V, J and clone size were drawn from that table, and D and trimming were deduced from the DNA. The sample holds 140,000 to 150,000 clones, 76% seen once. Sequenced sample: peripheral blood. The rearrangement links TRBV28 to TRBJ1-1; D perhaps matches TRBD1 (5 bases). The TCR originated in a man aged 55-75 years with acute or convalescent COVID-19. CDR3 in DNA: TGTGCCAGCAGTTTATTAACAGGGAACACTGAAGCTTTCTTT. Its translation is CASSLLTGNTEAFF.